The present entry profiles one TCR beta chain with its context. Using immunoSEQ multiplex PCR, the repertoire was profiled, and TCRdb retains in-frame clones only, with some absent. In the table there are more than 40,000 clones, 81% of which are singletons. These data come from a study of PD-1 blockade in mismatch repair-deficient tumors. J lost 1 base, V lost 0 bases, and 5 bases had no gene match. The CDR3 spans 17 residues. The germline gives CDR1 LGHNA, CDR2 YNFKEQ. The chain recombines TRBV4-2 with TRBJ2-7, with 11 nucleotides matching TRBD2. The receptor was derived from an adult with mismatch repair-deficient cancer. This sample comprised peripheral blood, obtained roughly 21 weeks after starting pembrolizumab. CDR3 protein: CASSQEPGLADSYEQYF. The CDR3 region has the DNA TGTGCCAGCAGCCAAGAACCGGGACTAGCGGATTCCTACGAGCAGTACTTC.